A single sample gave rise to the 32 T cell receptor beta chains below, sequenced in a study of low-dose radiotherapy and immunotherapy resistance in tumors (dated by TCRdb to the early 2020s). Sequencing instrument: Illumina HiSeq 2500. First-strand cDNA was synthesized with Superscript III and a set of TRAV- and TRBV-specific primers, covering both TCRalpha and TCRbeta chains. A roughly 19-cycle PCR with Phusion amplified the TCRs, pairing a constant-region primer with the adapter that was attached to the V primers. TCRdb reworked the public reads: Q25 trimming with fastp, MiXCR clone assembly, productive beta chains retained. Every distinct CDR3 protein forms one entry, paired with its most common genes and DNA. The sample table records about 64,000 distinct CDR3 sequences; around a quarter of these occur just once. The ten largest account for about 6.6% of the sample. In the paper's terms, the time point label means: before trial treatment.

The sample here was PBMCs, taken before treatment. The source is a male donor with rectosigmoid adenocarcinoma.

This clonotype occurred many times. In nucleotides, the CDR3 is TGTGCCAGCAGTTACTCAGGGGTTTCCTATAATTCACCCCTCCACTTT. Translating it yields CASSYSGVSYNSPLHF. J is TRBJ1-6 and V is TRBV27; D is perhaps TRBD1 (6 bases). V dropped 4 bases and J dropped 1 base, with 11 bases sitting between them. The CDR3 runs to 16 residues. CDR1 is MNHEY, CDR2 SMNVEV, per germline (reference sequence).

This clonotype was picked up many times. The CDR3 region is CASSFSGGDNEQFF. The CDR3 DNA is TGTGCCAGCAGCTTTAGCGGGGGCGACAATGAGCAGTTCTTC. The rearrangement links TRBV7-9 to TRBJ2-1; TRBD2 matches at 9 bases. V was clipped by 3 bases and J by 5 bases; unmatched bases: 2. CDR1 is SEHNR and CDR2 is FQNEAQ in the germline V gene (reference sequence). This CDR3 region has 14 residues.

This chain connects TRBV6-2 or TRBV6-3 to TRBJ2-7; D is possibly TRBD2 (5 bases). Trimming left V 2 bases short and J 9 bases short, with 14 bases between. The CDR3 loop spans 13 amino acids. Germline V gene data show CDR1 as MNHEY and CDR2 as SVGEGT. In DNA form, the CDR3 reads TGTGCCAGCAGTTACAAACTCCAAGGAGGGCAGTACTTC. Protein sequence: CASSYKLQGGQYF.

In this sample, this clonotype turned up many times. This chain links TRBV29-1 with TRBJ2-5; D is perhaps TRBD1 (5 bases). This CDR3 is built from 10 residues. Germline loops: CDR1 SQVTM, CDR2 ANQGSEA. CDR3 amino acids: CGTGEETQYF. The CDR3 coding sequence is TGCGGTACAGGAGAGGAGACCCAGTACTTC.

A note on this clonotype: Given a far larger clone just one base away, this is likely a sequencing read error. The rearrangement links TRBV28 to TRBJ2-7; maybe TRBD2 (7 bases). Trimming cost V 5 bases and J 7 bases, with 21 bases left between them. Germline V gives CDR1 MDHEN, CDR2 SYDVKM. The CDR3 length is 15 residues. The CDR3 sequence is CASSHSAGANNEQYF. The CDR3 DNA sequence: TGTGCCAGCAGTCACTCGGCGGGGGCCAACAATGAGCAGTACTTC.

This clonotype was observed many times. This chain links TRBV7-2 with TRBJ1-5; TRBD1 is a possible D gene (6 bases). Germline values: CDR1 SGHTA, CDR2 FQGNSA. This CDR3 has 14 amino acids. Trimming left V 4 bases short and J 7 bases short, with 14 bases between. In DNA form, the CDR3 reads TGTGCCAGCAGCTCACAGGGCCCGGAACAGCCCCAGCATTTT. It specifies CASSSQGPEQPQHF.

The chain employs TRBV5-5 and TRBJ1-1, with D unclear. Between the trimmed V and J ends, which lost 4 bases and 8 bases, there was a span of 12 bases. Germline assignment: CDR1 SGHKS and CDR2 YYEKEE (reference sequence). The CDR3 length is 12 residues. CDR3 bases: TGTGCCAGCAGCCGGACCAAGGACGAAGCTTTCTTT. This sequence encodes CASSRTKDEAFF.

In its sample, this clonotype was seen many times. This chain connects TRBV28 to TRBJ2-2; D not resolved. The V and J ends lost 5 bases and 1 base respectively, with 14 bases between them. In germline, CDR1 is MDHEN, CDR2 SYDVKM. This CDR3 is built from 16 residues. The CDR3: CASSTRTGENTGELFF. The CDR3 DNA is TGTGCCAGCAGTACCAGGACCGGCGAGAACACCGGGGAGCTGTTTTTT. The variable domain in full, completed from reference TRBV28 and TRBJ2-2, reads DVKVTQSSRYLVKRTGEKVFLECVQDMDHENMFWYRQDPGLGLRLIYFSYDVKMKEKGDIPEGYSVSREKKERFSLILESASTNQTSMYLCASSTRTGENTGELFFGEGSRLTVL.

This clonotype was counted at least ten times. The V gene is TRBV25-1, the J gene TRBJ2-1; the D gene is possibly TRBD2 (6 bases). There are 14 residues in the CDR3. CDR1 MGHDK and CDR2 SYGVNS come from the germline V gene. V lost 3 bases, J lost 2 bases, and 8 bases lay in between. This chain's CDR3 is CASSDGGTYNEQFF. Written as DNA, the CDR3 is TGTGCCAGCAGTGACGGCGGGACCTACAATGAGCAGTTCTTC.

Regarding this clonotype: This likely stems from a read error, as it lies one base from a far larger clone. The V call is TRBV26, the J call TRBJ2-3. TRBV26 counts as a pseudogene. This CDR3 is built from 11 residues. CDR3 sequence reads: CVSSWTDTQYF. In nucleotides, the CDR3 is TGTGTCAGCAGTTGGACAGATACGCAGTATTTT.

Concerning this clonotype: A far larger clone is one base from this, pointing to a likely read error. The CDR3 sequence: CASRVDGTEFLEQYF. The DNA for the CDR3 is TGCGCCAGCAGGGTTGACGGGACAGAGTTCCTTGAGCAGTACTTC. The rearrangement links TRBV5-1 to TRBJ2-5; 7 nucleotides match TRBD1. CDR1 SGHRS and CDR2 YFSETQ come from the germline V gene. The CDR3 loop spans 15 amino acids. V gave up 5 bases and J gave up 11 bases; unmatched junction bases: 18. The whole variable domain, filled in from reference TRBV5-1 and TRBJ2-5, reads KAGVTQTPRYLIKTRGQQVTLSCSPISGHRSVSWYQQTPGQGLQFLFEYFSETQRNKGNFPGRFSGRQFSNSRSEMNVSTLELGDSALYLCASRVDGTEFLEQYFGPGTRLLVL.

J is TRBJ1-3 and V is TRBV2, with 9 bases lining up with TRBD1. Germline values: CDR1 SNHLY, CDR2 FYNNEI. Unmatched junction bases numbered 8, after V lost 5 bases and J lost 0 bases. The CDR3 contains 17 residues. In DNA form, the CDR3 reads TGTGCCAGCAGTATCGACGGGACAGGGTACTCTGGAAACACCATATATTTT. The encoded protein is CASSIDGTGYSGNTIYF.

J is TRBJ1-6 and V is TRBV6-8; unclear D gene. The CDR3 totals 16 residues. CDR1 and CDR2 (germline): MNHGY, SAAAGT. Trimming pared 6 bases from V and 0 bases from J, leaving 12 bases between. Written as DNA, the CDR3 is TGTGCCAGCAGGACCCTTACGAGCTCCTATAATTCACCCCTCCACTTT. Its protein product is CASRTLTSSYNSPLHF.

This clonotype was counted at least ten times. Because it lacks the conserved phenylalanine or tryptophan at the end, this CDR3 is likely a read error. It is unclear where the CDR3 begins or ends on the DNA, so no DNA is shown, and the CDR3 is as TCRdb lists it. The V and J genes are TRBV2 and TRBJ2-5; TRBD2, the table's D call, was not compared with the DNA. Germline V gene data show CDR1 as SNHLY and CDR2 as FYNNEI. The CDR3 length equals 13 residues, ends included. CDR3 residues: CASSEDPAGGPGL.

This clonotype was counted ten times or more. The chain uses TRBV29-1 and TRBJ2-3; tentative D call: TRBD2 (7 bases). The V end was cut by 5 bases, the J end by 1 base, with 16 bases between. From germline, CDR1 is SQVTM and CDR2 ANQGSEA. This CDR3 has 15 residues. The CDR3 DNA sequence: TGCAGCGTTCAAGGGGAGGGGACACGCACAGATACGCAGTATTTT. This gives the protein CSVQGEGTRTDTQYF.

Notes on this clonotype: Since a far larger clone is one base different, this is likely a read error. V and J are TRBV1 and TRBJ1-3. TRBV1 is tagged as a pseudogene. This CDR3 comprises 16 residues. The CDR3 region has the DNA TGCGCCAGCAGCCAAGATTACAGAGTCTCTGGAAACACCATATATTTT. Its translation is CASSQDYRVSGNTIYF.

This clonotype was found many times. CDR3 bases: TGTGCCACCAGGGGGGGGGCTGGGCAGCCCCAGCATTTT. It encodes CATRGGAGQPQHF. This rearrangement joins TRBV24-1 to TRBJ1-5, with TRBD1 as a possible D gene (6 bases). The CDR3 runs to 13 residues. Germline lookup yields CDR1 KGHDR and CDR2 SFDVKD. V was trimmed by 7 bases and J by 7 bases, leaving 13 bases between them.

This clonotype has a count of ten or more. The genes are TRBV27 and TRBJ2-7; D may be TRBD1 or TRBD2 (6 bases each). Germline V gene data show CDR1 as MNHEY and CDR2 as SMNVEV (reference sequence). This CDR3 contains 15 residues. Trimming pared 2 bases from V and 2 bases from J, leaving 13 bases between. CDR3 amino acids: CASSLAGQGPYEQYF. CDR3 sequence (DNA): TGTGCCAGCAGTTTAGCGGGACAAGGACCCTACGAGCAGTACTTC.

The CDR3 region is CASSHRDTTVGELFF. The CDR3 DNA is TGTGCCAGCAGCCACCGGGACACTACGGTCGGGGAGCTGTTTTTT. The chain links TRBV3-1 to TRBJ2-2, with D possibly matching TRBD1 (6 bases). From germline, CDR1 is LGHDT and CDR2 YNNKEL (reference sequence). The CDR3 has 15 amino acids. Trimming removed 3 bases from V and 7 bases from J, with 15 bases in between.

This clonotype was detected many times. The V and J genes are TRBV11-3 and TRBJ2-3; D is uncertain. CDR1 and CDR2 from the germline V gene are SGHNT and YENEEA. CDR3 length: 12 residues. Trimming removed 5 bases at V and 10 bases at J, with 13 bases between. CDR3 protein: CASSRNGISQYF. In DNA, the CDR3 is TGTGCCAGCAGCCGAAACGGAATATCGCAGTATTTT.

The table lists this clonotype with many counts. This rearrangement joins TRBV19 to TRBJ2-1; maybe TRBD1 (6 bases). This CDR3 is built from 14 residues. Trimming stripped 5 bases from V and 0 bases from J, with 8 bases between. Germline V gives CDR1 LNHDA, CDR2 SQIVND (reference sequence). In nucleotides, the CDR3 is TGTGCCAGTAGTCCGGACAGCTCCTACAATGAGCAGTTCTTC. It translates to CASSPDSSYNEQFF.

This clonotype was counted at least ten times. V and J are TRBV27 and TRBJ2-1; TRBD2 is a possible D gene (6 bases). Germline lookup yields CDR1 MNHEY and CDR2 SMNVEV (reference sequence). This CDR3 has 15 residues. V was pared by 3 bases and J by 7 bases, with 16 bases between. The chain's CDR3 is CASSLGGTLRNEQFF. CDR3 nucleotides: TGTGCCAGCAGTTTGGGCGGGACTTTAAGGAATGAGCAGTTCTTC.

The sample holds many counts of this clonotype. This chain joins TRBV28 and TRBJ2-7, with 8 bases aligning to TRBD1. CDR3 length equals 14 residues. Germline trimming cut 6 bases from V and 3 bases from J; bases unmatched to any gene: 7. Germline V lookup: CDR1 MDHEN, CDR2 SYDVKM. This chain's CDR3 is CASRPSGTGYEQYF. The CDR3 DNA is TGTGCCAGCAGACCCTCCGGGACAGGCTACGAGCAGTACTTC.

This clonotype was found many times. The chain combines TRBV25-1 with TRBJ2-3; 8 nucleotides align to TRBD2. V lost 3 bases and J lost 5; bases outside the gene matches: 7. Germline CDR1 MGHDK, CDR2 SYGVNS. The CDR3 is 15 residues long. The CDR3 nucleotides read TGTGCCAGCAGTGACCTTGGACTAGCAGTAGATACGCAGTATTTT. Translating it yields CASSDLGLAVDTQYF. Full variable domain (outside the CDR3, taken from reference TRBV25-1 and TRBJ2-3): EADIYQTPRYLVIGTGKKITLECSQTMGHDKMYWYQQDPGMELHLIHYSYGVNSTEKGDLSSESTVSRIRTEHFPLTLESARPSHTSQYLCASSDLGLAVDTQYFGPGTRLTVL.

This clonotype has at least ten counts. V is TRBV11-1 and J is TRBJ2-2; D is unresolved. Germline-derived CDR1 and CDR2 are SGHAT and FQDESV (reference sequence). V was shortened by 4 bases and J by 3 bases, with 15 bases between the two germline ends. CDR3 size: 16 residues. In DNA, the CDR3 is TGTGCCAGCAGCTCGGGCAAATTCCCATACACCGGGGAGCTGTTTTTT. It specifies CASSSGKFPYTGELFF.

Many counts were recorded for this clonotype. The chain joins TRBV12-3 or TRBV12-4 to TRBJ1-1; D unclear. This CDR3 comprises 14 residues. V dropped 3 bases and J dropped 1 base, with 9 bases sitting between them. The CDR3 loop is CASSLSLTNTEAFF. CDR3 nucleotide sequence: TGTGCCAGCAGTTTGAGTCTAACGAACACTGAAGCTTTCTTT.

In this sample, this clonotype turned up many times. The chain couples TRBV6-8 to TRBJ2-3; 9 bases align to TRBD1. V lost 5 bases, J lost 3 bases, and 9 bases stayed unmatched. Germline CDR1 MNHGY, CDR2 SAAAGT. This CDR3 is 16 amino acids long. The CDR3 sequence is CASSAHRGRRTDTQYF. The CDR3 DNA follows: TGTGCCAGCAGTGCCCACAGGGGGCGGAGGACAGATACGCAGTATTTT.

This clonotype has a count of ten or more. This chain links TRBV28 with TRBJ2-5; 8 bases map to TRBD2. Trimming at V came to 8 bases and at J to 0 bases, leaving 5 bases not matched to a gene. CDR1 is MDHEN, CDR2 SYDVKM, per germline. The CDR3 covers 14 residues. CDR3 nucleotides: TGTGCCAGCGGCGGGAGGACTTACCAAGAGACCCAGTACTTC. Protein: CASGGRTYQETQYF.

The J gene is TRBJ1-5, the V gene TRBV1; the table's D call, TRBD1, was not checked against the DNA. TRBV1 counts as a pseudogene. The CDR3 covers 15 residues. The CDR3 sequence: CASSQGQVSNQPQHF. The CDR3 region has the DNA TGTGCCAGCAGCCAGGGACAGGTGAGCAATCAGCCCCAGCATTTT.

This clonotype was recorded at least ten times. The V gene is TRBV5-1, the J gene TRBJ1-1; D might be TRBD1 (6 bases). V lost 2 bases to trimming and J lost 3 bases, with 8 bases between them. CDR3 size: 13 residues. Germline CDR1 SGHRS, CDR2 YFSETQ. In DNA form, the CDR3 reads TGCGCCAGCAGCTTCAAGGGGGACACTGAAGCTTTCTTT. This codes for CASSFKGDTEAFF.

The chain combines TRBV19 with TRBJ2-6; a possible D gene is TRBD2 (7 bases). The CDR3 runs to 16 residues. Trimming took 4 bases from V and 2 from J, leaving 12 bases between them. Germline V gives CDR1 LNHDA, CDR2 SQIVND (reference sequence). The CDR3 region is CASSTRGGPGANVLTF. The CDR3 region has the DNA TGTGCCAGTAGTACTCGCGGGGGCCCTGGGGCCAACGTCCTGACTTTC.

This clonotype was found many times. This chain uses TRBV3-1 with TRBJ2-5; maybe TRBD1 (6 bases). Germline values: CDR1 LGHDT, CDR2 YNNKEL (reference sequence). The length of the CDR3 is 15 residues. The V end lost 3 bases, the J end lost 2 bases, and 13 bases lay between the germline ends. The DNA of the CDR3 is TGTGCCAGCAGCCACACGACAGGCAAGCAAGAGACCCAGTACTTC. Protein sequence: CASSHTTGKQETQYF.